Listed here is a single TCR beta chain. Profiled with immunoSEQ multiplex PCR; TCRdb holds only in-frame clones, not every one. The table records around 61,000 clones, under 95% of them present only once. This specimen belongs to a study of T cell changes during pregnancy in multiple sclerosis. The CDR3 spans 14 residues. Germline lookup yields CDR1 MGHRA and CDR2 YSYEKL. The trim removed 4 bases at V and 2 bases at J, leaving 3 bases unmatched. The chain couples TRBV4-1 to TRBJ2-5, with 8 bases that match TRBD2. The sequences come from peripheral blood, collected in the third trimester of pregnancy. This TCR was sampled from a female donor in good health, enrolled as a control in a pregnancy study. CDR3 sequence reads: CASSPPGGQETQYF. The CDR3, as DNA: TGCGCCAGCAGCCCCCCGGGGGGGCAAGAGACCCAGTACTTC.